This T cell receptor (beta chain) was retrieved from a study of blood T cell repertoires in COVID-19. As for the study in general: Some COVID-19 samples were acute and others convalescent; all came from the United States, Italy and Spain.

Produced via immunoSEQ multiplex PCR; TCRdb's table is partial and in-frame only. The table has 300,000 to 350,000 clones, around nine tenths seen once. From germline, CDR1 is DFQATT and CDR2 SNEGSKA (reference sequence). V was clipped by 3 bases and J by 3 bases; unmatched bases: 5. CDR3 size: 13 residues. The genes are TRBV20-1 and TRBJ2-7, with TRBD2 matching over 7 bases. What was sequenced was PBMCs or T cells enriched from blood (not recorded which). This TCR derives from a woman aged 25 to 39 who had recovered from COVID-19. CDR3 protein: CSASSLADYEQYF. The CDR3 region has the DNA TGCAGTGCTAGTAGTCTAGCGGACTACGAGCAGTACTTC.